This TCR beta chain appears in the sequencing data of a study of blood T cell repertoires in COVID-19 (TCRdb year 2020). Some background on the complete study: Collaborator samples came from the United States, Italy and Spain and covered acute and convalescent phases of COVID-19. The prospective study material was composed of cDNA or gDNA derived from T cells, B-cell-depleted T cells, or PBMCs. Subjects who had been exposed to COVID-19, were actively infected with it, or had recovered from it provided the deeply sampled blood TCRbeta repertoires that made up the dataset. A freely available public database, intended as a resource for researchers studying the immune response to SARS-CoV-2, is where the repertoires were released. Samples came from the ongoing ImmuneRACE study (first 160 participants) plus 1,254 subjects from 6 global collaborators. The sample metadata nearly always contained a de-identified subject ID, COVID-19 status, age in years and sex. HLA class I and class II types, where available, came from metadata supplied by the sample provider rather than from assay-based typing.

The full study reports these points: Clinical and demographic metadata were provided uncurated, with the amount varying by source and participant.

TCRbeta CDR3 regions were amplified from genomic DNA using the immunoSEQ Assay, a bias-controlled multiplex PCR. For the original study's pipeline: Within the assay, amplification of reference gene primers was used to estimate how many nucleated cells each sample contained. To quantify the absolute abundance of each unique TCRbeta CDR3 rearrangement, sequence reads were collapsed and filtered. For each sample, productive Simpson clonality was calculated by taking the square root of Simpson's diversity index across productive rearrangements. What TCRdb holds here is the immuneACCESS table cut down to in-frame rearrangements. Part of the clones is not present; checked against another copy, under half of the missing clones reflect an unresolved V gene, and the others are unexplained. V and J calls and clone size are those listed in that table; D and trimming were worked out from the DNA. Recorded for this sample are 89,000 or so clones; roughly 90% of them occurred a single time. The leading ten clones occupy around 2.9% of the sample.

In Seattle, one collaborating source enrolled patients while the infection was active and tracked those patients longitudinally over the course of disease. Collaborating institutions collected whole blood in K2EDTA tubes following their own protocols. For TCRbeta analysis, collaborators shipped samples in one of three forms: frozen whole blood, isolated PBMCs, or DNA extracted from either of those sample types. As concerns this clone: Its antigen is still unknown. Base-call qualities are not available, and no considerably larger clone is one nucleotide away.

From the cysteine up to the phenylalanine, the CDR3 has a length of 17 residues. Only the CDR3 part of the read is kept: 51 bases, read in frame from the first base. Reading the germline V gene gives CDR1 KGHSH and CDR2 LQKENI. Germline trimming amounts to 2 bases on V and 0 bases on J, with 9 as the count of junction bases outside the gene matches. This receptor was identified in a man in his forties or fifties with COVID-19, enrolled during active disease. Recombination joined TRBV18 with TRBJ2-7; 8 central bases correspond to TRBD1. The sequenced material came from peripheral blood. The CDR3 loop reads CASSPSLGTGASYEQYF. The nucleotide sequence is TGTGCCAGCTCACCAAGTCTCGGGACAGGAGCCTCCTACGAGCAGTACTTC. Joined to the reference TRBV18 and TRBJ2-7 proteins, this CDR3 gives the full variable domain: NAGVMQNPRHLVRRRGQEARLRCSPMKGHSHVYWYRQLPEEGLKFMVYLQKENIIDESGMPKERFSAEFPKEGPSILRIQQVVRGDSAAYFCASSPSLGTGASYEQYFGPGTRLTVT.